Listed below are T cell receptor beta chains from one sample, sequenced in a study of beta chain features in type 1 diabetes. Clones were read by immunoSEQ multiplex PCR, and TCRdb kept only the in-frame ones, dropping some. The table shows around 140,000 clones, with 7% to 10% occurring only once. The sequenced sample consisted of central memory CD4+ T cells from blood. The receptors come from a man in his thirties or forties with type 1 diabetes. Each CDR3 is given with its conserved first and last residue. D genes are given only for firm matches. Expanded clones get a size class; other rows say once, few or many, or leave the size out.

-	TRBV7-3	TRBJ2-3	TRBD2	CASSSREGTDTQYF	TGTGCCAGCAGCTCTAGGGAGGGGACAGATACGCAGTATTTT
-	TRBV29-1	TRBJ1-1	TRBD1	CSVGVRGTNTEAFF	TGCAGCGTTGGGGTCAGGGGGACTAACACTGAAGCTTTCTTT
-	TRBV7-2	TRBJ2-7	-	CASTLPGGYNEQYF	TGTGCCAGCACCCTTCCGGGGGGCTACAACGAGCAGTACTTC
few	TRBV30	TRBJ2-2	-	CAWSPGTGYANTGELFF	TGTGCCTGGAGCCCCGGTACCGGGTACGCGAACACCGGGGAGCTGTTTTTT
-	TRBV7-9	TRBJ2-1	TRBD1	CASSRYAGQGWNEQFF	TGTGCCAGCAGCCGGTACGCTGGACAGGGGTGGAATGAGCAGTTCTTC
few	TRBV7-3	TRBJ2-7	-	CASSTSGRDEQYF	TGTGCCAGCAGCACCTCCGGCCGGGACGAGCAGTACTTC
-	TRBV7-9	TRBJ1-5	-	CASSQTGNVDQPQHF	TGTGCCAGCAGTCAAACAGGGAACGTTGATCAGCCCCAGCATTTT
-	TRBV11-2	TRBJ2-5	-	CASSLRVQMEQYF	TGTGCCAGCAGCTTACGTGTCCAGATGGAGCAGTACTTC
-	TRBV9	TRBJ2-5	-	CASSPGIQETQYF	TGTGCCAGCAGCCCGGGGATTCAAGAGACCCAGTACTTC
-	TRBV4-2	TRBJ2-5	-	CASSQEALRGGGTQYF	TGTGCCAGCAGCCAAGAAGCTTTAAGGGGGGGAGGGACCCAGTACTTC
-	TRBV5-1	TRBJ2-1	-	CASSLRDTRINEQFF	TGCGCCAGCAGCTTGAGGGACACTAGGATCAATGAGCAGTTCTTC
-	TRBV9	TRBJ2-7	-	CASSAGLRAEQYF	TGTGCCAGCAGCGCGGGATTAAGGGCCGAGCAGTACTTC
few	TRBV4-1	TRBJ2-7	TRBD2	CASSHGRFGYEQYF	TGCGCCAGCAGCCACGGGAGGTTCGGCTACGAGCAGTACTTC
few	TRBV21-1	TRBJ2-5	-	CASSKGPTSGGARETQYF	TGTGCCAGCAGCAAAGGTCCGACTAGCGGGGGGGCCCGAGAGACCCAGTACTTC
-	TRBV12-5	TRBJ2-5	TRBD1	CATSGQGAGETQYF	TGTGCTACTTCCGGACAGGGGGCCGGAGAGACCCAGTACTTC
few	TRBV29-1	TRBJ2-3	-	CSVVRDKTDTQYF	TGCAGCGTTGTGAGGGACAAGACAGATACGCAGTATTTT
-	TRBV5-1	TRBJ2-3	TRBD2	CATKRGDTDTQYF	TGCGCCACCAAGCGGGGGGACACAGATACGCAGTATTTT
-	TRBV6-5	TRBJ2-1	-	CASSYSPKGGNEQFF	TGTGCCAGCAGTTACTCGCCCAAAGGGGGCAATGAGCAGTTCTTC
few	TRBV10-3	TRBJ2-5	-	CAISQGETQYF	TGTGCCATCAGCCAGGGTGAGACCCAGTACTTC
few	TRBV29-1	TRBJ1-3	TRBD1	CSTRGQGGSGNTIYF	TGCAGCACCCGAGGACAGGGGGGATCTGGAAACACCATATATTTT
few	TRBV7-3	TRBJ2-2	TRBD2	CASSIPSGGASGELFF	TGTGCCAGCAGCATCCCTAGCGGGGGGGCGTCCGGGGAGCTGTTTTTT
few	TRBV2	TRBJ2-1	TRBD2	CASSVVAGVENEQFF	TGTGCCAGCAGTGTCGTAGCGGGGGTGGAGAATGAGCAGTTCTTC
few	TRBV11-2	TRBJ2-4	-	CASSDRQTVAKNIQYF	TGTGCCAGCAGCGATCGACAGACCGTAGCCAAAAACATTCAGTACTTC
-	TRBV14	TRBJ2-7	TRBD2	CASSPLGGESSYEQYF	TGTGCCAGCAGCCCCCTTGGGGGGGAAAGCTCCTACGAGCAGTACTTC
few	TRBV18	TRBJ1-5	TRBD1	CASSPQGQGNQPQHF	TGTGCCAGCTCCCCCCAAGGACAGGGAAATCAGCCCCAGCATTTT
-	TRBV5-1	TRBJ2-2	TRBD2	CASSLVGGGAEELFF	TGCGCCAGCAGCTTGGTCGGCGGGGGGGCCGAGGAGCTGTTTTTT
few	TRBV18	TRBJ2-7	TRBD1	CASSPRQGNEQYF	TGTGCCAGCTCACCCAGACAGGGGAATGAGCAGTACTTC
few	TRBV4-2	TRBJ1-5	-	CASSLEGLSAQHF	TGTGCCAGCAGCCTTGAAGGACTGTCAGCCCAGCATTTT
-	TRBV5-1	TRBJ2-3	TRBD2	CATRAGGYTDTQYF	TGCGCCACCCGGGCGGGGGGCTACACAGATACGCAGTATTTT
few	TRBV19	TRBJ2-3	-	CASSIWGRVTDTQYF	TGTGCCAGTAGTATATGGGGCAGGGTTACAGATACGCAGTATTTT
few	TRBV5-6	TRBJ2-1	TRBD2	CASSLVAGGFVEQFF	TGTGCCAGCAGCTTGGTAGCGGGGGGATTTGTTGAGCAGTTCTTC
few	TRBV18	TRBJ2-2	-	CASSPPAPNTGELFF	TGTGCCAGCTCACCACCAGCCCCGAACACCGGGGAGCTGTTTTTT
-	TRBV7-9	TRBJ2-5	TRBD1	CASSYYTGVLETQYF	TGTGCCAGCAGCTATTATACAGGGGTGTTAGAGACCCAGTACTTC
few	TRBV9	TRBJ2-3	TRBD1	CASSPGQGTDTQYF	TGTGCCAGCAGCCCAGGACAGGGCACAGATACGCAGTATTTT
-	TRBV19	TRBJ2-2	-	CASSTQVMRPGSTGELFF	TGTGCCAGTAGTACCCAAGTGATGAGGCCCGGGAGCACCGGGGAGCTGTTTTTT
few	TRBV20-1	TRBJ2-3	-	CSARRGSSQYF	TGCAGTGCTAGAAGGGGATCGTCGCAGTATTTT
-	TRBV27	TRBJ2-5	-	CASSPPYGETQYF	TGTGCCAGCAGCCCCCCGTACGGAGAGACCCAGTACTTC
-	TRBV9	TRBJ2-3	TRBD1	CASSPWDRGLGRDTQYF	TGTGCCAGCAGCCCCTGGGACAGGGGGCTCGGAAGGGATACGCAGTATTTT
many	TRBV7-9	TRBJ1-1	TRBD1	CASSKQSGGTEAFF	TGTGCCAGCAGCAAACAATCAGGGGGCACTGAAGCTTTCTTT
few	TRBV5-4	TRBJ2-7	TRBD1	CASSLGGGLFYEQYF	TGTGCCAGCAGCTTGGGAGGGGGCCTCTTTTACGAGCAGTACTTC
few	TRBV4-3	TRBJ2-1	TRBD1	CASSQGGGQGPYNEQFF	TGCGCCAGCAGCCAAGGAGGTGGACAGGGTCCTTACAATGAGCAGTTCTTC
few	TRBV4-3	TRBJ2-3	-	CASSRTTADTQYF	TGCGCCAGCAGCCGCACAACAGCCGATACGCAGTATTTT
-	TRBV6-6	TRBJ1-5	TRBD1	CASSKGTDSNQPQHF	TGTGCCAGCAGCAAAGGGACAGATAGCAATCAGCCCCAGCATTTT
-	TRBV2	TRBJ1-3	TRBD1	CASSVQGAGNTIYF	TGTGCCAGCAGCGTACAGGGGGCTGGAAACACCATATATTTT
medium-sized	TRBV11-2	TRBJ1-1	-	CASSLDGGDTEAFF	TGTGCCAGCAGCTTAGATGGAGGGGACACTGAAGCTTTCTTT
-	TRBV5-1	TRBJ1-2	TRBD1	CASSPGQALNYGYTF	TGCGCCAGCAGCCCCGGACAGGCTCTTAACTATGGCTACACCTTC
-	TRBV23-1	TRBJ2-7	TRBD1	CASSQSRIGQGHEQYF	TGCGCCAGCAGTCAATCCCGTATAGGACAGGGCCACGAGCAGTACTTC
-	TRBV7-2	TRBJ2-3	-	CASSLVGGLGDTQYF	TGTGCCAGCAGCTTAGTGGGGGGGCTTGGAGATACGCAGTATTTT
few	TRBV5-4	TRBJ2-2	-	CASSPQNTGELFF	TGTGCCAGCAGCCCACAGAACACCGGGGAGCTGTTTTTT
-	TRBV5-1	TRBJ1-5	TRBD1	CASSLHGTGNQPQHF	TGCGCCAGCAGCCTCCATGGGACAGGCAATCAGCCCCAGCATTTT
few	TRBV7-8	TRBJ2-1	-	CASSPQAQQGWGGDEQFF	TGTGCCAGCAGCCCACAAGCCCAACAGGGATGGGGGGGGGATGAGCAGTTCTTC
many	TRBV29-1	TRBJ1-1	-	CSVRTSNTEAFF	TGCAGCGTGAGGACTTCGAACACTGAAGCTTTCTTT
-	TRBV13	TRBJ1-2	-	CASSLPRSLVGYTF	TGTGCCAGCAGCTTACCGCGAAGTTTGGTGGGCTACACCTTC
-	TRBV19	TRBJ2-7	-	CASSPSGWGSYEQYF	TGTGCCAGTAGTCCGTCGGGGTGGGGCTCCTACGAGCAGTACTTC
-	TRBV4-2	TRBJ1-3	-	CASSQMASRERNTIYF	TGTGCCAGCAGCCAGATGGCGAGCAGGGAAAGAAACACCATATATTTT
few	TRBV7-3	TRBJ2-5	TRBD1	CASSCPGGWETQYF	TGTGCCAGCAGCTGTCCAGGGGGCTGGGAGACCCAGTACTTC
-	TRBV7-9	TRBJ1-2	-	CASSLEAGARYGYTF	TGTGCCAGCAGCTTAGAAGCAGGGGCCCGCTATGGCTACACCTTC
few	TRBV4-1	TRBJ2-1	TRBD2	CASSQASSGGALSYNEQFF	TGCGCCAGCAGCCAAGCTTCTAGCGGGGGGGCCTTGTCCTACAATGAGCAGTTCTTC
few	TRBV27	TRBJ1-1	-	CASRRRVNTEAFF	TGTGCCAGCCGCCGCAGGGTGAACACTGAAGCTTTCTTT
few	TRBV11-2	TRBJ2-3	-	CASSLSLTDTQYF	TGTGCCAGCAGCTTATCCCTTACAGATACGCAGTATTTT